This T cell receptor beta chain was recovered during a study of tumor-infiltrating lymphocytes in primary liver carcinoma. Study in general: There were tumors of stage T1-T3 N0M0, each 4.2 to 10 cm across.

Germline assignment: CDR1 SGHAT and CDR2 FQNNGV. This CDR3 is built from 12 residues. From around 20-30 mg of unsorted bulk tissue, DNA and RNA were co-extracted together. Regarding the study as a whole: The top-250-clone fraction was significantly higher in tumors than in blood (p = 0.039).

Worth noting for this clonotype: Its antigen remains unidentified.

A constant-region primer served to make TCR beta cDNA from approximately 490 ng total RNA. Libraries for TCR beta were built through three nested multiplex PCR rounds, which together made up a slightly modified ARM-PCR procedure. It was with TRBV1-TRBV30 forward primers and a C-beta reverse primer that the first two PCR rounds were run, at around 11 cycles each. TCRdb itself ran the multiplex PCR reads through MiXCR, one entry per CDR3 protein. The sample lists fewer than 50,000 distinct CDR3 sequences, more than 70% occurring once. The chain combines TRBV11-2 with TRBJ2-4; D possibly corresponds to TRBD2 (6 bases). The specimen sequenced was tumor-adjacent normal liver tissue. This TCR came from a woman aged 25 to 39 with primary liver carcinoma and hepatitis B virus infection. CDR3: CVGREKGDIQYF. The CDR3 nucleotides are TGTGTCGGCCGGGAGAAGGGCGACATTCAGTACTTC. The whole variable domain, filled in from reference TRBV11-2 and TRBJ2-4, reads EAGVAQSPRYKIIEKRQSVAFWCNPISGHATLYWYQQILGQGPKLLIQFQNNGVVDDSQLPKDRFSAERLKGVDSTLKIQPAKLEDSAVYLCVGREKGDIQYFGAGTRLSVL.